The T cell receptor beta chain described here comes from a study of blood T cell repertoires in COVID-19. Study-wide context: Collection of acute and convalescent COVID-19 samples took place in the United States, Italy and Spain. PBMCs, B-cell-depleted T cells, or T cells were the source of the cDNA or gDNA that made up the material.

Trimming removed 5 bases at V and 3 bases at J, with 16 bases between. The CDR3 totals 15 residues. In germline, CDR1 is SGHTA, CDR2 FQGNSA. In the original processing: Estimation of nucleated cell counts was performed using reference gene primer amplification. Data came from immunoSEQ multiplex PCR; TCRdb stores just in-frame clones and leaves some out. The D gene and trimming were derived from the DNA, and the V and J assignments and clone size from that table. The sample carries 180,000 or so clones, approximately 85% recorded once. V and J are TRBV7-2 and TRBJ1-1, with D perhaps matching TRBD1 (5 bases). This TCR was sampled from a man aged 55 to 70 who had recovered from COVID-19. The sample was peripheral blood. The CDR3 DNA sequence: TGTGCCAGCAGCAAACCGGGACTGGACCACACTGAAGCTTTCTTT. Translating it yields CASSKPGLDHTEAFF.